These 4 T cell receptor beta chains were sequenced from one sample in a study of T cell responses to AZD1222 COVID-19 vaccine. Assay: immunoSEQ multiplex PCR; the TCRdb copy retains only in-frame clones and omits some. The sample includes about 120,000 clones, 70% to 90% of them seen just once. Sequences were derived from peripheral blood, sampled 28 days after the second AZD1222 dose. Source of these receptors: an adult who received the AZD1222 COVID-19 vaccine.

This clone was counted once. V is TRBV4-1 and J is TRBJ1-2, with 7 positions matching TRBD1. From germline, CDR1 is MGHRA and CDR2 YSYEKL. This CDR3 region has 16 residues. V was clipped by 2 bases and J by 2 bases; unmatched bases: 8. The CDR3 sequence is CASSQRLRGRNYGYTF. CDR3 nucleotides: TGCGCCAGCAGCCAAAGGCTGAGGGGGCGAAACTATGGCTACACCTTC.

This chain joins TRBV10-3 and TRBJ1-1; D is ambiguous. The CDR3 sequence is 12 residues long. V lost 11 bases and J lost 0, with 10 bases in between. Per the germline V gene, CDR1 is ENHRY and CDR2 is SYGVKD. In DNA form, the CDR3 reads TGTGCCTCTCAGGACCTGAACACTGAAGCTTTCTTT. Its protein is CASQDLNTEAFF.

In its sample, this clone was seen once. V is TRBV27 and J is TRBJ1-2, with D hard to call. V lost 5 bases and J 4 bases, leaving 17 bases between the germline ends. CDR3 size: 15 residues. From germline, CDR1 is MNHEY and CDR2 SMNVEV (reference sequence). CDR3 protein: CASSPRTTTSYGYTF. CDR3 nucleotides: TGTGCCAGCAGTCCTCGCACTACGACCTCCTATGGCTACACCTTC.

This rearrangement joins TRBV28 to TRBJ2-6; D remains unclear. V lost 6 bases, J lost 5 bases, and 11 bases lay in between. This CDR3 has 14 amino acids. Germline V gives CDR1 MDHEN, CDR2 SYDVKM. In nucleotides, the CDR3 is TGTGCCAGCAGCCCTACGTCCTGGGCCAACGTCCTGACTTTC. It encodes CASSPTSWANVLTF.